The rows below give T cell receptor beta chains drawn from one sample of a study of identical twins. TCRdb re-analysed the 5' RACE reads in MiXCR, keeping a single row per CDR3 protein. This table holds hundreds of thousands of distinct CDR3 sequences, under 25% found once. These data were also reused for a study on yellow fever vaccine responses in identical twins.

Sequencing used CD4+ T cells sorted from blood. All receptors derive from a woman between 18 and 29 years old in good health. CDR3s include the opening cysteine and the closing phenylalanine or tryptophan. Fields, in order: J gene, V gene, CDR3 length, D gene, CDR3 protein. The D gene is left open where the match is weak.

TRBJ2-6	TRBV7-3	14	.	CASSLQSGANVLTF
TRBJ2-5	TRBV12-3/TRBV12-4	14	TRBD2	CASSLLAAQETQYF
TRBJ2-7	TRBV20-1	14	TRBD2	CSAQGTSGRGEQYF
TRBJ1-1	TRBV7-9	16	.	CASSPHRRGMNTEAFF
TRBJ1-2	TRBV20-1	11	.	CSARGTYGYTF
TRBJ1-6	TRBV11-2	14	TRBD1	CASSHRGPNSPLHF
TRBJ2-5	TRBV11-2	15	.	CASSSNMVAQETQYF
TRBJ1-5	TRBV21-1	14	.	CASSEEGSSQPQHF
TRBJ1-1	TRBV15	14	.	CATSRDLENTEAFF
TRBJ1-1	TRBV29-1	13	.	CSVASRMNTEAFF
TRBJ2-2	TRBV5-1	17	.	CASIPGGGNGYTGELFF
TRBJ1-5	TRBV10-3	18	.	CAISESWQAIGLNQPQHF
TRBJ2-1	TRBV10-3	14	.	CAITGGPPGNEQFF
TRBJ2-3	TRBV11-2	19	.	CASSDSWRVGGAPGDTQYF
TRBJ2-3	TRBV7-8	16	.	CASSLNPISFTDTQYF
TRBJ2-6	TRBV12-3/TRBV12-4	15	TRBD1	CASSKTGAGANVLTF
TRBJ1-6	TRBV12-3/TRBV12-4	15	.	CASREGSSYNSPLHF
TRBJ2-2	TRBV10-3	17	TRBD2	CAISSKTSGTNTGELFF
TRBJ1-2	TRBV14	14	TRBD1	CASSQVLQGGGYTF
TRBJ2-7	TRBV5-1	14	TRBD1	CASRKQGAHYEQYF
TRBJ2-6	TRBV9	16	.	CASSSLVLSGANVLTF
TRBJ2-7	TRBV6-6	12	.	CASSSSPLEQYF
TRBJ1-2	TRBV6-6	13	.	CASSSYTTGSWTF
TRBJ1-3	TRBV12-3/TRBV12-4	14	.	CASRPLNYGNTIYF
TRBJ2-4	TRBV4-1	19	.	CASSDTRGRRDYDKNIQYF
TRBJ2-1	TRBV20-1	15	TRBD1	CSARVGETGGIEQFF
TRBJ2-7	TRBV12-3/TRBV12-4	15	.	CASSLGQPYGREQYF
TRBJ2-1	TRBV20-1	16	TRBD2	CSASTPAGVAALEQFF
TRBJ2-1	TRBV20-1	14	.	CSARDYQPYNEQFF
TRBJ1-3	TRBV5-1	15	.	CASSLSGSGGNTIYF
TRBJ1-3	TRBV14	15	.	CASSHDRTRRNTIYF
TRBJ2-1	TRBV11-2	14	.	CASSRILGLAEQFF
TRBJ2-5	TRBV5-1	15	TRBD1	CASRNYQGAGETQYF
TRBJ2-3	TRBV28	17	TRBD2	CASSHGLAGDNPDTQYF
TRBJ1-2	TRBV7-9	15	.	CASSLVQRQDYGYTF
TRBJ2-3	TRBV25-1	17	TRBD1	CASSDRGTGGIQDTQYF
TRBJ2-7	TRBV5-1	16	.	CASSPRGAGPPYEQYF
TRBJ2-1	TRBV20-1	15	TRBD1	CSAREGTGAYNEQFF
TRBJ2-5	TRBV5-1	17	TRBD2	CASSLGLADPGGETQYF
TRBJ2-7	TRBV5-1	12	.	CASSLDSAEQYF
TRBJ2-1	TRBV12-3/TRBV12-4	14	.	CASSLGHLLNEQFF
TRBJ1-1	TRBV7-9	16	TRBD1	CASSLTKTGGRTEAFF
TRBJ1-1	TRBV12-3/TRBV12-4	15	.	CASSPPQQGHTEAFF
TRBJ2-5	TRBV5-5	13	.	CASSSTDQETQYF
TRBJ1-6	TRBV6-1	17	TRBD1	CASRQGWDRANNSPLHF
TRBJ2-7	TRBV13	16	TRBD2	CASSLRGLASSYEQYF
TRBJ2-2	TRBV5-1	15	TRBD1	CASSFRTGDTGELFF
TRBJ1-1	TRBV12-3/TRBV12-4	16	.	CASSPNLGGTNTEAFF
TRBJ2-7	TRBV12-5	14	TRBD1	CASGGRDRGYEQYF
TRBJ2-3	TRBV5-5	17	.	CASIHNPSVRLTDTQYF
TRBJ2-1	TRBV7-9	15	TRBD2	CASSLGTSVYNEQFF
TRBJ2-3	TRBV7-9	14	.	CASSLISGGDTQYF
TRBJ2-7	TRBV6-1	21	TRBD1	CASSEALGATGLVSIGYEQYF
TRBJ2-5	TRBV3-1	15	.	CASSQGDRTGETQYF
TRBJ1-1	TRBV20-1	10	.	CSARDEWAFF
TRBJ1-2	TRBV10-3	14	TRBD1	CAISDSAGGSGYTF
TRBJ1-5	TRBV12-3/TRBV12-4	14	.	CASRSGPSNQPQHF
TRBJ2-2	TRBV7-3	15	.	CASSPQGLGTGELFF
TRBJ2-3	TRBV10-1	15	TRBD1	CASRPGTASTDTQYF
TRBJ2-1	TRBV7-6	18	TRBD2	CASSLGRTSGGEVNEQFF